Presented here are 31 T cell receptor beta chains from one specimen sequenced in a study of cytomegalovirus exposure and HLA in healthy donors. The PCR employed 60 Vbeta primers together with 13 Jbeta primers. TCRdb's copy holds only in-frame clones and misses some; the assay was immunoSEQ multiplex PCR. The data hold over 100,000 clones, with around 70% observed a single time. Material for sequencing was PBMCs. The receptors here all came from a man aged 25-45 years in good health and CMV-seropositive.

V usage is TRBV7-9 and J usage is TRBJ2-7; D is possibly TRBD1 (6 bases). CDR1 is SEHNR and CDR2 is FQNEAQ in the germline V gene (reference sequence). V lost 2 bases and J 5 bases, leaving 19 bases between the germline ends. This CDR3 has 16 residues. The CDR3 DNA follows: TGTGCCAGCAGCTTACCTTCCTCCGGGACAAAGGACGAGCAGTACTTC. Its translation is CASSLPSSGTKDEQYF. The entire variable domain, with the rest obtained from reference TRBV7-9 and TRBJ2-7, is as follows: DTGVSQNPRHKITKRGQNVTFRCDPISEHNRLYWYRQTLGQGPEFLTYFQNEAQLEKSRLLSDRFSAERPKGSFSTLEIQRTEQGDSAMYLCASSLPSSGTKDEQYFGPGTRLTVT.

This rearrangement joins TRBV6-6 to TRBJ1-5; 8 nucleotides match TRBD1. Per the germline V gene, CDR1 is MNHNY and CDR2 is SVGAGI (reference sequence). With V trimmed by 4 bases and J by 2 bases, 1 base remained unmatched. CDR3 size: 14 residues. This CDR3 reads CASSLTGGNQPQHF. CDR3 coding DNA: TGTGCCAGCAGTTTGACAGGGGGCAATCAGCCCCAGCATTTT.

V gene TRBV19 combines with J gene TRBJ2-3, with 9 bases fitting TRBD1. The CDR3 length is 14 residues. V lost 6 bases and J lost 4; bases outside the gene matches: 5. Germline CDR1 reads LNHDA; CDR2 reads SQIVND (reference sequence). The CDR3 loop is CASRTGTGSDTQYF. The CDR3 DNA sequence: TGTGCCAGTAGAACCGGGACAGGGTCAGATACGCAGTATTTT.

The genes are TRBV7-2 and TRBJ1-2, with TRBD1 matching over 10 bases. Looked up from germline, CDR1 is SGHTA and CDR2 is FQGNSA. Trimming removed 3 bases from V and 3 bases from J; junction bases left unmatched: 4. The CDR3 is made up of 15 amino acids. This CDR3 reads CASSLGTGDDYGYTF. The CDR3 coding sequence is TGTGCCAGCAGCTTGGGGACAGGGGACGACTATGGCTACACCTTC.

The CDR3 protein is CASSLSGQGVDTEAFF. The DNA for the CDR3 is TGCGCCAGCAGCCTCAGCGGACAGGGGGTGGACACTGAAGCTTTCTTT. The chain recombines TRBV5-1 with TRBJ1-1, with 10 nucleotides matching TRBD1. After removal of 4 bases from V and 3 bases from J, the junction contained 9 bases not matched to a gene. The CDR3 sequence is 16 residues long. Germline V gives CDR1 SGHRS, CDR2 YFSETQ.

The chain combines TRBV7-6 with TRBJ2-3; D is ambiguous. Germline CDR1 SGHVS, CDR2 FNYEAQ. The V end was cut by 5 bases, the J end by 2 bases, with 14 bases between. This CDR3 has 15 residues. CDR3 region: CASSDLRRHTDTQYF. CDR3 coding DNA: TGTGCCAGCAGCGATTTGCGGCGGCACACAGATACGCAGTATTTT.

The genes are TRBV5-4 and TRBJ2-1; TRBD2 matches 8 bases. V lost 0 bases to trimming and J lost 7 bases; unmatched junction nucleotides: 6. The CDR3 has 15 residues. Germline V gene sequence: CDR1 SGHNT, CDR2 YYREEE (reference sequence). In nucleotides, the CDR3 is TGTGCCAGCAGCTTGGCGGCACTAGCGGTTAATGAGCAGTTCTTC. Amino acid sequence: CASSLAALAVNEQFF.

The chain is built from TRBV7-9 and TRBJ1-2; the D is unclear. Germline CDR1 SEHNR, CDR2 FQNEAQ (reference sequence). This CDR3 has 15 residues. Trimming removed 1 base at V and 1 base at J, with 10 bases between. In nucleotides, the CDR3 is TGTGCCAGCAGCTTAGGCGCAGGTATTAACTATGGCTACACCTTC. Translating it yields CASSLGAGINYGYTF.

The J gene is TRBJ1-4, the V gene TRBV7-2, with TRBD1 as a possible D gene (6 bases). The CDR3 length is 17 residues. The V end lost 1 base, the J end lost 0 bases, and 12 bases lay between the germline ends. CDR1 and CDR2 from the germline V gene are SGHTA and FQGNSA. The CDR3 bases are TGTGCCAGCAGCTTAGAGGGGGGGGGAGCAACTAATGAAAAACTGTTTTTT. Its translation is CASSLEGGGATNEKLFF.

The rearrangement uses TRBV6-1 and TRBJ2-5; possibly TRBD2 for D (7 bases). V shed 3 bases and J shed 3 bases, with 11 bases lying between them. This CDR3 has 14 amino acids. CDR1 and CDR2 (germline): MNHNS, SASEGT. The CDR3 loop reads CASSDGGPEETQYF. Here the CDR3 DNA reads TGTGCCAGCAGTGACGGGGGGCCGGAAGAGACCCAGTACTTC.

This clone was seen just once. The chain carries TRBV7-8 and TRBJ1-5; 8 bases agree with TRBD1. J was trimmed by 0 bases and V by 4 bases; bases with no gene match: 14. The germline V gene has CDR1 SGHVS and CDR2 FQNEAQ. The CDR3 consists of 19 residues. Here the CDR3 DNA reads TGTGCCAGCAGCTCGCTACTTGGACAGGGTGGATATAGCAATCAGCCCCAGCATTTT. Protein product: CASSSLLGQGGYSNQPQHF.

This sequence joins TRBV13 and TRBJ1-2, with 7 bases aligning to TRBD1. Germline V gene data show CDR1 as PRHDT and CDR2 as FYEKMQ (reference sequence). The ends lost 2 bases at V and 4 bases at J; junction bases unmatched: 10. The CDR3 sequence is 16 residues long. The CDR3 DNA reads as TGTGCCAGCAGCTTAAATGACAGGGATGAGGTCTATGGCTACACCTTC. Translated, it gives CASSLNDRDEVYGYTF. The variable domain in full, with the rest retrieved from reference TRBV13 and TRBJ1-2, is AAGVIQSPRHLIKEKRETATLKCYPIPRHDTVYWYQQGPGQDPQFLISFYEKMQSDKGSIPDRFSAQQFSDYHSELNMSSLELGDSALYFCASSLNDRDEVYGYTFGSGTRLTVV.

The chain links TRBV5-6 to TRBJ1-2; D gene unclear. Per germline, CDR1 SGHDT and CDR2 YYEEEE. CDR3 length equals 14 residues. The V end lost 0 bases, the J end lost 2 bases, and 8 bases lay between the germline ends. The CDR3 sequence: CASSLARINYGYTF. Written as DNA, the CDR3 is TGTGCCAGCAGCTTGGCCAGGATAAACTATGGCTACACCTTC.

This clone was counted only a few times. This chain links TRBV29-1 with TRBJ2-7, with 7 bases identical to TRBD1. V shed 6 bases and J 3 bases; nucleotides not matched to a gene: 8. Germline V CDR1 and CDR2: SQVTM, ANQGSEA. This CDR3 region has 13 residues. DNA of the CDR3: TGCAGCGTGGCCGGGACAGCCATCTACGAGCAGTACGTC. This encodes CSVAGTAIYEQYV.

V and J are TRBV19 and TRBJ1-1; 11 bases are shared with TRBD1. The CDR3 consists of 18 residues. Germline CDR1 is LNHDA and CDR2 is SQIVND (reference sequence). The trim removed 4 bases at V and 4 bases at J, leaving 14 bases unmatched. CDR3 nucleotides: TGTGCCAGTAGTAAAGGGACAGGGGGTGTCGGCTTATCCACTGAAGCTTTCTTT. Translated: CASSKGTGGVGLSTEAFF.

The chain has TRBV18 and TRBJ1-1, with 7 bases that match TRBD1. Germline CDR1 reads KGHSH; CDR2 reads LQKENI. V trimming: 0 bases; J trimming: 9 bases; junction bases outside the gene matches: 10. This CDR3 region has 15 residues. CDR3 residues: CASSPPAGGIGQAFF. CDR3 in DNA: TGTGCCAGCTCACCACCGGCAGGGGGGATCGGACAAGCTTTCTTT.

The chain couples TRBV5-5 to TRBJ1-1; no definite D call. V lost 3 bases to trimming and J lost 2 bases, with 11 bases between them. CDR3 length: 14 amino acids. The germline V gene has CDR1 SGHKS and CDR2 YYEKEE (reference sequence). The CDR3 sequence is CASSSQAINTEAFF. CDR3 sequence (DNA): TGTGCCAGCAGCTCTCAGGCGATTAACACTGAAGCTTTCTTT.

The CDR3 here is CASSQEAAGGHNEQFF. In nucleotides, the CDR3 is TGCGCCAGCAGCCAAGAGGCGGCGGGGGGCCACAATGAGCAGTTCTTC. The chain carries TRBV4-1 and TRBJ2-1; TRBD2 aligns across 8 bases. The ends lost 0 bases at V and 5 bases at J; junction bases unmatched: 6. Germline V gene data show CDR1 as MGHRA and CDR2 as YSYEKL. There are 16 residues in the CDR3.

The sample holds a few counts of this clone. The CDR3 protein is CASSSGQGGGEKLFF. CDR3 sequence (DNA): TGTGCCAGCAGCTCGGGACAGGGTGGAGGTGAAAAACTGTTTTTT. V usage is TRBV11-3 and J usage is TRBJ1-4, with 9 bases aligning to TRBD1. V gave up 4 bases and J gave up 7 bases; unmatched junction bases: 7. The CDR3 is 15 amino acids. The germline CDR1 and CDR2 sequences are SGHNT and YENEEA.

V usage is TRBV30 and J usage is TRBJ1-1; D gene ambiguous. The germline V gene has CDR1 GTSNPN and CDR2 SVGIG (reference sequence). The CDR3 consists of 14 residues. With 6 bases removed from V and 1 base from J, the gap between germline ends came to 15 bases. The CDR3 bases are TGTGCCTGTAAATTGGGAGGCTCGAACACTGAAGCTTTCTTT. Its protein product is CACKLGGSNTEAFF.

The rearrangement joins TRBV27 to TRBJ2-1; weak D call: TRBD1 (6 bases). The CDR3 extends over 14 amino acids. Trimming cost V 7 bases and J 8 bases, with 18 bases left between them. The germline CDR1 and CDR2 sequences are MNHEY and SMNVEV (reference sequence). DNA of the CDR3: TGTGCCAGCAAGACGCGCAGGGGTAGAGATGAGCAGTTCTTC. Amino acid sequence: CASKTRRGRDEQFF.

The chain combines TRBV7-9 with TRBJ2-2, with a weak D call TRBD2 (6 bases). The germline V gene has CDR1 SEHNR and CDR2 FQNEAQ (reference sequence). The V and J ends lost 5 bases and 0 bases respectively, with 13 bases between them. This CDR3 spans 16 amino acids. Written as DNA, the CDR3 is TGTGCCAGCAGCCCCGCTGCGGGGCCGAACACCGGGGAGCTGTTTTTT. Encoded protein: CASSPAAGPNTGELFF.

CDR3 residues: CASIDPTGLGNEQFF. The CDR3 DNA sequence: TGTGCCAGCATCGATCCGACAGGGTTAGGCAATGAGCAGTTCTTC. The chain uses TRBV11-1 and TRBJ2-1; 7 bases are shared with TRBD1. Germline V gene data show CDR1 as SGHAT and CDR2 as FQDESV (reference sequence). The CDR3 covers 15 residues. V was clipped by 7 bases and J by 6 bases; unmatched bases: 12.

The rearrangement links TRBV9 to TRBJ2-5; 7 bases map to TRBD1. Germline CDR1 reads SGDLS; CDR2 reads YYNGEE. CDR3 length: 16 amino acids. Losses at the gene ends were 0 bases for V and 2 bases for J; bases not matched to a gene: 7. The CDR3 DNA reads as TGTGCCAGCAGCGTAGGAGCGACAGGGATTCAAGAGACCCAGTACTTC. Translation: CASSVGATGIQETQYF. The full variable domain, completed using reference TRBV9 and TRBJ2-5, is DSGVTQTPKHLITATGQRVTLRCSPRSGDLSVYWYQQSLDQGLQFLIQYYNGEERAKGNILERFSAQQFPDLHSELNLSSLELGDSALYFCASSVGATGIQETQYFGPGTRLLVL.

The sample holds a few counts of this clone. V and J are TRBV5-1 and TRBJ2-7; 10 nucleotides match TRBD1. The CDR3 covers 15 residues. The V gene end was trimmed by 0 bases and the J gene end by 5 bases; junction bases not matched to a gene: 5. Germline V gives CDR1 SGHRS, CDR2 YFSETQ. The CDR3 spells CASSLARQGADEQYF. CDR3 in DNA: TGCGCCAGCAGCTTGGCTCGACAGGGGGCAGACGAGCAGTACTTC.

This chain links TRBV30 with TRBJ1-6; the D is unclear. The CDR3 length is 13 residues. Per germline, CDR1 GTSNPN and CDR2 SVGIG (reference sequence). Trimming took off 5 bases at V and 7 bases at J, with 12 bases between the two ends. The CDR3, as DNA: TGTGCCTGGGGTCCCCTCGCGAATTCACCCCTCCACTTT. The encoded protein is CAWGPLANSPLHF.

The V call is TRBV7-9, the J call TRBJ2-3, with 9 bases matching TRBD1. With 4 bases clipped from V and 2 bases from J, the junction kept 7 bases outside the gene matches. This CDR3 has 16 residues. Germline CDR1 SEHNR, CDR2 FQNEAQ (reference sequence). CDR3 in amino acids: CASSSRQGGATDTQYF. The DNA of the CDR3 is TGTGCCAGCAGCTCCAGACAGGGGGGGGCCACAGATACGCAGTATTTT.

This clone was seen more than once but under ten times. The chain joins TRBV28 to TRBJ2-6, with TRBD2 matching over 7 bases. Germline loops: CDR1 MDHEN, CDR2 SYDVKM. Trimming removed 8 bases from V and 0 bases from J; junction bases left unmatched: 4. The CDR3 covers 15 residues. This chain's CDR3 is CASRTGGSGANVLTF. For the CDR3, the DNA is TGTGCCAGCCGGACGGGGGGCTCTGGGGCCAACGTCCTGACTTTC.

This sequence joins TRBV9 and TRBJ2-2; 8 bases line up with TRBD2. Germline CDR1 is SGDLS and CDR2 is YYNGEE. V gave up 1 base and J gave up 6 bases; unmatched junction bases: 8. This CDR3 has 16 amino acids. DNA for the CDR3: TGTGCCAGCAGCGTATTGTCGGGGGGGGATCCCGGGGAGCTGTTTTTT. Translation: CASSVLSGGDPGELFF.

The table lists this clone with a count of one. The rearrangement links TRBV19 to TRBJ2-5, with TRBD2 matching 7 bases. After removal of 7 bases from V and 2 bases from J, the junction contained 7 bases not matched to a gene. The CDR3 contains 14 residues. The V gene's germline CDR1 is LNHDA and CDR2 SQIVND (reference sequence). The CDR3 DNA follows: TGTGCCAGTAAATTCTCTAGCGGTCAAGAGACCCAGTACTTC. Amino acids: CASKFSSGQETQYF.

This chain connects TRBV5-1 to TRBJ2-3, with 11 bases identical to TRBD2. This CDR3 comprises 14 residues. Germline CDR1 SGHRS, CDR2 YFSETQ. Trimming took 4 bases from V and 5 from J; bases not matched to a gene: 3. The CDR3 region is CASSRSGGGDTQYF. In DNA form, the CDR3 reads TGCGCCAGCAGCCGTAGCGGGGGGGGAGATACGCAGTATTTT.